This passage covers 23 T cell receptor beta chains from one sample sequenced in a study of cytomegalovirus exposure and HLA in healthy donors. The PCR had 60 Vbeta and 13 Jbeta primers. TCRdb keeps only in-frame clones here, not all; method: immunoSEQ multiplex PCR. Among about 80,000 clones listed, roughly 80% were seen once. Sequenced sample: PBMCs. These receptor sequences come from a human donor in good health.

This clone was recorded once. The CDR3 bases are TGTGCCAGCAGCCCGGGACAGGGGGAAGTCAATGAAAAACTGTTTTTT. It codes for CASSPGQGEVNEKLFF. This rearrangement joins TRBV7-6 to TRBJ1-4; 11 bases map to TRBD1. With V trimmed by 5 bases and J by 5 bases, 7 bases remained unmatched. CDR1 SGHVS and CDR2 FNYEAQ come from the germline V gene. CDR3 length: 16 residues.

The chain joins TRBV19 to TRBJ1-6, with TRBD1 matching over 7 bases. Germline V gene data show CDR1 as LNHDA and CDR2 as SQIVND (reference sequence). The CDR3 sequence is 14 residues long. With V trimmed by 6 bases and J by 7 bases, 6 bases remained unmatched. The CDR3 nucleotides read TGTGCCAGTAGGACCGGGACAGAAAATTCACCCCTCCACTTT. It encodes CASRTGTENSPLHF.

In this sample, this clone turned up a few times. The gene calls are TRBV10-3 and TRBJ1-3; 10 nucleotides align to TRBD1. CDR3 length: 16 residues. V shed 0 bases, J shed 2 bases, and the junction held 1 base outside the gene matches. Looked up from germline, CDR1 is ENHRY and CDR2 is SYGVKD. CDR3 amino acids: CAISESGQGTGNTIYF. The CDR3 DNA is TGTGCCATCAGTGAGTCGGGACAGGGGACTGGAAACACCATATATTTT.

The rearrangement links TRBV7-9 to TRBJ1-2; D might be TRBD1 (5 bases). CDR3 size: 15 residues. The V gene lost 5 bases and the J gene lost 1 base, with 14 bases spanning the gap. Germline CDR1 is SEHNR and CDR2 is FQNEAQ (reference sequence). The chain's CDR3 is CASSLGGSYNYGYTF. The CDR3 bases are TGTGCCAGCAGCCTCGGGGGATCCTATAACTATGGCTACACCTTC.

As for this clone: At one boundary the junction diverges from the germline segment, which might be a read error. The rearrangement uses TRBV7-9 and TRBJ2-1; D gene unclear. The CDR3 runs 12 residues. Germline V CDR1 and CDR2: SEHNR, FQNEAQ (reference sequence). The CDR3 region is CSSSHTANEQFF. CDR3 DNA sequence: TGTTCCAGCAGCCACACCGCCAATGAGCAGTTCTTC. The whole variable domain, remainder taken from reference TRBV7-9 and TRBJ2-1, is DTGVSQNPRHKITKRGQNVTFRCDPISEHNRLYWYRQTLGQGPEFLTYFQNEAQLEKSRLLSDRFSAERPKGSFSTLEIQRTEQGDSAMYLCSSSHTANEQFFGPGTRLTVL.

The chain carries TRBV13 and TRBJ1-3; a weak D match, TRBD1 (5 bases). The CDR3 covers 16 residues. Germline V gene lookup returns CDR1 PRHDT and CDR2 FYEKMQ (reference sequence). With 5 bases removed from V and 0 bases from J, the gap between germline ends came to 14 bases. The CDR3, as DNA: TGTGCCAGCAGCGTCCAAGCAGGGCCCTCTGGAAACACCATATATTTT. Translating gives CASSVQAGPSGNTIYF.

The chain employs TRBV7-2 and TRBJ2-7; a weak D match, TRBD2 (6 bases). CDR1 SGHTA and CDR2 FQGNSA come from the germline V gene. The V end lost 5 bases, the J end lost 0 bases, and 14 bases lay between the germline ends. The CDR3 sequence is 15 residues long. The CDR3 nucleotides are TGTGCCAGCAGCCCCTCGGGGGAGAGCTCCTACGAGCAGTACTTC. It encodes CASSPSGESSYEQYF.

As for this clone: A junction boundary mismatches the germline segment, possibly from a read error. V is TRBV5-1 and J is TRBJ1-5, with D perhaps matching TRBD1 (5 bases). The CDR3 is made up of 14 amino acids. Germline values: CDR1 SGHRS, CDR2 YFSETQ. The CDR3: CASSLEGINQPQNF. CDR3 bases: TGCGCCAGCAGCTTGGAGGGGATTAATCAGCCCCAGAATTTT. Supplemented by reference TRBV5-1 and TRBJ1-5, the full variable domain reads KAGVTQTPRYLIKTRGQQVTLSCSPISGHRSVSWYQQTPGQGLQFLFEYFSETQRNKGNFPGRFSGRQFSNSRSEMNVSTLELGDSALYLCASSLEGINQPQNFGDGTRLSIL.

This chain connects TRBV7-8 to TRBJ1-5, with TRBD1 identical over 8 bases. Germline values: CDR1 SGHVS, CDR2 FQNEAQ. The CDR3 has 17 residues. Trimming took 4 bases from V and 0 from J; bases not matched to a gene: 8. CDR3 amino acids: CASSSTGVQYSNQPQHF. The CDR3 DNA reads as TGTGCCAGCAGCTCGACAGGGGTGCAATATAGCAATCAGCCCCAGCATTTT.

This chain uses TRBV6-5 with TRBJ1-1, with 10 bases matching TRBD1. Germline CDR1 and CDR2: MNHEY and SVGAGI. The length of the CDR3 is 13 residues. Losses at the gene ends were 6 bases for V and 3 bases for J; bases not matched to a gene: 1. CDR3 loop: CASRDRGYTEAFF. The CDR3 nucleotides read TGTGCCAGCAGGGACAGGGGGTACACTGAAGCTTTCTTT.

V and J are TRBV5-1 and TRBJ2-2; tentatively, D is TRBD2 (6 bases). The V end lost 6 bases, the J end lost 0 bases, and 15 bases lay between the germline ends. This CDR3 is 16 amino acids long. Germline assignment: CDR1 SGHRS and CDR2 YFSETQ. The CDR3 loop reads CASTPLAGTNTGELFF. The DNA for the CDR3 is TGCGCCAGCACCCCACTAGCAGGAACGAACACCGGGGAGCTGTTTTTT.

The rearrangement joins TRBV4-3 to TRBJ2-1; a possible D gene is TRBD2 (5 bases). Trimming stripped 3 bases from V and 10 bases from J, with 22 bases between. The germline gives CDR1 LGHNA, CDR2 YSLEER. The length of the CDR3 is 16 residues. DNA of the CDR3: TGCGCCAGCAGCCAGAATACCGGGCTTCGGGGTGAGGAGCAGTTCTTC. Translating it yields CASSQNTGLRGEEQFF.

CDR3 region: CASSDRGEQYF. The DNA for the CDR3 is TGTGCCAGTTCAGACAGGGGCGAGCAGTACTTC. The chain recombines TRBV7-9 with TRBJ2-7; the match to TRBD1 covers 8 bases. J gave up 6 bases and V 9 bases, and 4 bases lay outside the gene matches. Germline V lookup: CDR1 SEHNR, CDR2 FQNEAQ (reference sequence). CDR3 size: 11 residues.

This clone occurred a few times. V usage is TRBV2 and J usage is TRBJ1-5; D is unresolved. V was trimmed by 2 bases and J by 0 bases, leaving 5 bases between them. The CDR3 length is 14 residues. In germline, CDR1 is SNHLY, CDR2 FYNNEI. The chain's CDR3 is CASSETDSNQPQHF. The CDR3 DNA reads as TGTGCCAGCAGTGAAACAGATAGCAATCAGCCCCAGCATTTT.

This sequence joins TRBV6-6 and TRBJ1-5; 10 nucleotides match TRBD1. This CDR3 has 14 amino acids. The junction had 6 bases not matched to a gene; V was cut back by 9 bases and J by 4 bases. Germline-derived CDR1 and CDR2 are MNHNY and SVGAGI (reference sequence). The CDR3 DNA sequence: TGTGCCAGTGCGGGACAGGGGATTAATCAGCCCCAGCATTTT. Translated, it gives CASAGQGINQPQHF.

The chain couples TRBV6-1 to TRBJ1-1; the D gene is possibly TRBD1 (6 bases). The germline V gene has CDR1 MNHNS and CDR2 SASEGT. The V gene lost 10 bases and the J gene lost 4 bases, with 16 bases spanning the gap. The CDR3 contains 13 residues. The CDR3 spells CATKYRRGTEAFF. DNA of the CDR3: TGTGCCACCAAGTACCGCAGGGGCACTGAAGCTTTCTTT.

This clone came up once. J is TRBJ2-7 and V is TRBV30; D ambiguous. Germline values: CDR1 GTSNPN, CDR2 SVGIG (reference sequence). The CDR3 sequence is 12 residues long. Trimming removed 3 bases at V and 0 bases at J, with 6 bases between. In DNA form, the CDR3 reads TGTGCCTGGAGCTACAGCTCCTACGAGCAGTACTTC. Its translation is CAWSYSSYEQYF.

The V gene is TRBV5-6, the J gene TRBJ2-3; D not resolved. Germline assignment: CDR1 SGHDT and CDR2 YYEEEE. The V end was cut by 2 bases, the J end by 0 bases, with 10 bases between. The CDR3 contains 15 residues. This CDR3 reads CASSFEVSSTDTQYF. The CDR3 coding sequence is TGTGCCAGCAGCTTTGAGGTTTCCAGCACAGATACGCAGTATTTT.

The chain combines TRBV15 with TRBJ2-5; perhaps TRBD1 as D (5 bases). This CDR3 spans 14 amino acids. The germline V and J ends were trimmed by 0 bases and 2 bases, with 7 bases remaining between them. Germline V CDR1 and CDR2: LNHNV, YYDKDF (reference sequence). The CDR3 DNA is TGTGCCACCAGCAGAGAAGACAGTCAAGAGACCCAGTACTTC. This encodes CATSREDSQETQYF.

V gene TRBV15 combines with J gene TRBJ1-1; 9 bases line up with TRBD1. CDR1 is LNHNV and CDR2 is YYDKDF in the germline V gene (reference sequence). This CDR3 contains 17 residues. Germline trimming cut 2 bases from V and 3 bases from J; bases unmatched to any gene: 10. The CDR3, as DNA: TGTGCCACCAGCAGAAAGAGACAGGGGGGGTGGGACACTGAAGCTTTCTTT. This codes for CATSRKRQGGWDTEAFF.

The CDR3 loop is CSVGRQGMEAFF. CDR3 in DNA: TGCAGCGTTGGACGACAGGGAATGGAGGCTTTCTTT. J is TRBJ1-1 and V is TRBV29-1, with TRBD1 matching over 7 bases. This CDR3 comprises 12 residues. The germline V gene encodes CDR1 SQVTM and CDR2 ANQGSEA. Losses at the gene ends were 4 bases for V and 11 bases for J; bases not matched to a gene: 10.

The DNA of the CDR3 is TGTGCCAGCAGCTTAGGCCTAGATTACGAGCAGTACTTC. It yields the protein CASSLGLDYEQYF. The chain links TRBV7-2 to TRBJ2-7; D is unresolved. Trimming left V 1 base short and J 4 bases short, with 8 bases between. The CDR3 spans 13 residues. Per the germline V gene, CDR1 is SGHTA and CDR2 is FQGNSA.

CDR3 sequence: CASSVAGTVAEKLFF. The CDR3 DNA reads TGTGCCAGCAGCGTAGCCGGGACAGTAGCTGAAAAACTGTTTTTT. The rearrangement joins TRBV9 to TRBJ1-4, with 7 bases aligning to TRBD1. The CDR3 contains 15 residues. The junction had 6 bases not matched to a gene; V was cut back by 0 bases and J by 7 bases. Per germline, CDR1 SGDLS and CDR2 YYNGEE.